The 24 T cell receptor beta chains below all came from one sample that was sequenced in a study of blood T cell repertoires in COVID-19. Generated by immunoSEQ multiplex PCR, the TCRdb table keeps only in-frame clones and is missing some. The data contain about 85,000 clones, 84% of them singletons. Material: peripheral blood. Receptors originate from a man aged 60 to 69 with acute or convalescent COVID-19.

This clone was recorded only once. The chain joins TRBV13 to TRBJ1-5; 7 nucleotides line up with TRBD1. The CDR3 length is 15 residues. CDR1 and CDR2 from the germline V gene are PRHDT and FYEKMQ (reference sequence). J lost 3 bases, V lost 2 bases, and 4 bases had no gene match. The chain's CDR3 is CASSLQQGVNQPQHF. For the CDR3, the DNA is TGTGCCAGCAGCTTACAGCAGGGGGTCAATCAGCCCCAGCATTTT.

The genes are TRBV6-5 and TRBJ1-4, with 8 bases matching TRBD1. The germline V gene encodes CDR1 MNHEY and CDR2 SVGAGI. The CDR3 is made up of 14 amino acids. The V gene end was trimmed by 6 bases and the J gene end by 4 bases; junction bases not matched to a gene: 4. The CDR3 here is CASRVTGGNEKLFF. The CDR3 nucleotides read TGTGCCAGCAGGGTTACAGGGGGTAATGAAAAACTGTTTTTT.

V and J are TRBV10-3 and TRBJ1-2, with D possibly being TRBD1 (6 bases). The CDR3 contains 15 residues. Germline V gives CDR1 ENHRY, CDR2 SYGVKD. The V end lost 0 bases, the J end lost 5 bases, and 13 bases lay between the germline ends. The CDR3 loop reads CAISESSRGSYGYTF. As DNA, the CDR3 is TGTGCCATCAGTGAGTCGAGCAGGGGTTCTTATGGCTACACCTTC.

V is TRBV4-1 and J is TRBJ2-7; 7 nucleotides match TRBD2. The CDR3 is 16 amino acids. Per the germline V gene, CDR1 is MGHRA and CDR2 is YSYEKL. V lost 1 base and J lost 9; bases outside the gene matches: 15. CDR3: CASSQVLGPREVVQYF. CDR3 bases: TGCGCCAGCAGCCAAGTGTTAGGACCCCGGGAGGTTGTGCAGTACTTC.

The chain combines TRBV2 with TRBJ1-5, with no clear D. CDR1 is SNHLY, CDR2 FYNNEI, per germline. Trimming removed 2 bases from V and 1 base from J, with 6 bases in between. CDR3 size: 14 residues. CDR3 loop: CASSETRSNQPQHF. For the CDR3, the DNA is TGTGCCAGCAGTGAAACCAGGAGCAATCAGCCCCAGCATTTT.

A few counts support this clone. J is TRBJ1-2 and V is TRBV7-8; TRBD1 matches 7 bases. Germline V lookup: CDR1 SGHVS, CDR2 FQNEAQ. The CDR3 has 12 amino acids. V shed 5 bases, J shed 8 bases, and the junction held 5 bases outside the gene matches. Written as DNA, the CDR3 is TGTGCCAGCAGCCGACAGGGTCGAGGCTACACCTTC. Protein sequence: CASSRQGRGYTF.

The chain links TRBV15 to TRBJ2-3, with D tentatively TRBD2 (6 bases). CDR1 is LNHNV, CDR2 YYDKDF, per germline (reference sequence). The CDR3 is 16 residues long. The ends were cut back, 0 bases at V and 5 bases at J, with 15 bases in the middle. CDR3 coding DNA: TGTGCCACCAGCAGAGATTATTTCGGGACTCAAGATACGCAGTATTTT. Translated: CATSRDYFGTQDTQYF. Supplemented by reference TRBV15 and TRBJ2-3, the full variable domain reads DAMVIQNPRYQVTQFGKPVTLSCSQTLNHNVMYWYQQKSSQAPKLLFHYYDKDFNNEADTPDNFQSRRPNTSFCFLDIRSPGLGDTAMYLCATSRDYFGTQDTQYFGPGTRLTVL.

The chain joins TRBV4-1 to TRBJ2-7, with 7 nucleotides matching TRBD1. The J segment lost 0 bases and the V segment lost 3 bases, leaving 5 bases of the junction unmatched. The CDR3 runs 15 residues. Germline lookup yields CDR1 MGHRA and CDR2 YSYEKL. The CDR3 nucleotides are TGCGCCAGCAGCCAGAACCGGGACAGCTCCTACGAGCAGTACTTC. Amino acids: CASSQNRDSSYEQYF.

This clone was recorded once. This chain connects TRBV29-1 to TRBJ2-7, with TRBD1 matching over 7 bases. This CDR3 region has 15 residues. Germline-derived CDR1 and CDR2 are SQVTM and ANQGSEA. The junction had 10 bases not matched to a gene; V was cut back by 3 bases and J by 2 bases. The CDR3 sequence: CSVEYRDSLAYEQYF. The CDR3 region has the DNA TGCAGCGTTGAGTACCGGGACAGCCTTGCCTACGAGCAGTACTTC.

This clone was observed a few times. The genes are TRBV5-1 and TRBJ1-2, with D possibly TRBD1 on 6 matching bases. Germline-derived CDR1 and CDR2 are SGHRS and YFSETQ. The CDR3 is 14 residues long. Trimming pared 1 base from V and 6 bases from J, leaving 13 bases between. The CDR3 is CASSLSQGRDGYTF. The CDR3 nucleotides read TGCGCCAGCAGCTTGAGCCAGGGGAGGGATGGCTACACCTTC.

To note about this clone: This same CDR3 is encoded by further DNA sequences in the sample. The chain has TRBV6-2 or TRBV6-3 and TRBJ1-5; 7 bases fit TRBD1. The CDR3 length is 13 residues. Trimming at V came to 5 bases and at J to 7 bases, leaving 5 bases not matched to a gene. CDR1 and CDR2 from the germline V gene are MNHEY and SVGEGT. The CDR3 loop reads CASSPRGNQPQHF. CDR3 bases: TGTGCCAGCAGTCCCAGGGGGAACCAGCCCCAGCATTTT.

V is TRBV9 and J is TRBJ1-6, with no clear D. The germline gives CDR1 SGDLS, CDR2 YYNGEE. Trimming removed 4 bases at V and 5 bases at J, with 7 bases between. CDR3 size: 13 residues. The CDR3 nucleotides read TGTGCCAGCAGCCAAAGAGATAATTCACCCCTCCACTTT. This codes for CASSQRDNSPLHF.

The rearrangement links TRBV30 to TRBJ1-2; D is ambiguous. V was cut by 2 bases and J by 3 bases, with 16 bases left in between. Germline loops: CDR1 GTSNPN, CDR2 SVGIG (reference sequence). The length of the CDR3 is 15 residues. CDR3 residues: CAWSSPPTRYYGYTF. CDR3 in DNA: TGTGCCTGGAGTAGCCCTCCCACTCGGTACTATGGCTACACCTTC. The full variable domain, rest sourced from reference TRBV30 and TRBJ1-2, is SQTIHQWPATLVQPVGSPLSLECTVEGTSNPNLYWYRQAAGRGLQLLFYSVGIGQISSEVPQNLSASRPQDRQFILSSKKLLLSDSGFYLCAWSSPPTRYYGYTFGSGTRLTVV.

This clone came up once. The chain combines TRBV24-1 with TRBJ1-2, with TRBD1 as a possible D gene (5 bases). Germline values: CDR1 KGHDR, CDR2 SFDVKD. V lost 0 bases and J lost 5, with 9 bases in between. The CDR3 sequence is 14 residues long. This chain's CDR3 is CATSDLAGPYGYTF. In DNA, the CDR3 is TGTGCCACCAGTGATTTGGCAGGGCCATATGGCTACACCTTC.

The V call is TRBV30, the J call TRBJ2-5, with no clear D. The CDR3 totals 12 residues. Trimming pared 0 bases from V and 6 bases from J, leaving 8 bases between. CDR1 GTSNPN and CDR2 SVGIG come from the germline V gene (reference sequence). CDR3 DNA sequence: TGTGCCTGGAGTGTACTTGCACAGACCCAGTACTTC. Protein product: CAWSVLAQTQYF.

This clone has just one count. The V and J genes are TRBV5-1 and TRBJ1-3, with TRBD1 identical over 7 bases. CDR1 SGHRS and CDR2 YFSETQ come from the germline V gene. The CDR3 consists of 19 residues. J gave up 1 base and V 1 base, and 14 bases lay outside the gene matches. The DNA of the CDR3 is TGCGCCAGCAGCTTGTTCTCGACCGGGACAGCTGGGTCTGGAAACACCATATATTTT. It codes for CASSLFSTGTAGSGNTIYF. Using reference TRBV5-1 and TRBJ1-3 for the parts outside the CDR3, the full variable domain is KAGVTQTPRYLIKTRGQQVTLSCSPISGHRSVSWYQQTPGQGLQFLFEYFSETQRNKGNFPGRFSGRQFSNSRSEMNVSTLELGDSALYLCASSLFSTGTAGSGNTIYFGEGSWLTVV.

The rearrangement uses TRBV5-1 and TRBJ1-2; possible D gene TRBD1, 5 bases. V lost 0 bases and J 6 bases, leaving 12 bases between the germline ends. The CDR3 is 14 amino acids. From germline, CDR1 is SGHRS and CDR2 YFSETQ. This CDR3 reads CASSLAGRADGYTF. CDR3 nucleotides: TGCGCCAGCAGCTTGGCCGGCAGGGCGGATGGCTACACCTTC.

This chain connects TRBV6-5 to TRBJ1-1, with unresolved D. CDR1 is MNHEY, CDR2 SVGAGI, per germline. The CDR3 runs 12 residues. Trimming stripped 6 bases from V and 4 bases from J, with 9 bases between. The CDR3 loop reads CASRVESTEAFF. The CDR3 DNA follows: TGTGCCAGCAGGGTGGAGAGCACTGAAGCTTTCTTT.

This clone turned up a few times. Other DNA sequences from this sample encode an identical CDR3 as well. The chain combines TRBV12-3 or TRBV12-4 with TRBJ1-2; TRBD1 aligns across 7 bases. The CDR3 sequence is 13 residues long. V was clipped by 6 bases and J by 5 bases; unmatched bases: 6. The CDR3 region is CASSLGTDYGYTF. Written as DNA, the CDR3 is TGTGCCAGCAGCCTGGGGACAGATTATGGCTACACCTTC.

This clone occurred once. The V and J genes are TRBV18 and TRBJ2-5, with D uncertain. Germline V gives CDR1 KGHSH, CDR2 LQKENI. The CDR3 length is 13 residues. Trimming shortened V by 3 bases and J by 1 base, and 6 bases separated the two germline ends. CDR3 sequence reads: CASSPNSQETQYF. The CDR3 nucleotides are TGTGCCAGCTCACCCAATTCCCAAGAGACCCAGTACTTC.

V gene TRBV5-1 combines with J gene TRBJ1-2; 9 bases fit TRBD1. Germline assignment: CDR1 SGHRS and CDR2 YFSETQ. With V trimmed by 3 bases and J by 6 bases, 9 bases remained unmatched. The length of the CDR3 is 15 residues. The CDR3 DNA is TGCGCCAGCAGCTCCACCGGGACAGGGTTGGATGGCTACACCTTC. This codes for CASSSTGTGLDGYTF.

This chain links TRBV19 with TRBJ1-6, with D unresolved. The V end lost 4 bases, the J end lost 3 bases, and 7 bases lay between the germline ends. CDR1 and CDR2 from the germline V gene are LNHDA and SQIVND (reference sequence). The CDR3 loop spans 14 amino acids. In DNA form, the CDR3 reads TGTGCCAGTAGTAGCCGGGACTATAATTCACCCCTCCACTTT. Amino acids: CASSSRDYNSPLHF.

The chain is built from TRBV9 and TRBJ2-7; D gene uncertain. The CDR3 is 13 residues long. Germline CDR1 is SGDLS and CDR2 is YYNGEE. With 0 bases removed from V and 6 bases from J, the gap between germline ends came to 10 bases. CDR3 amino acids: CASSVEMRGEQYF. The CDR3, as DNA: TGTGCCAGCAGCGTAGAGATGAGAGGCGAGCAGTACTTC.

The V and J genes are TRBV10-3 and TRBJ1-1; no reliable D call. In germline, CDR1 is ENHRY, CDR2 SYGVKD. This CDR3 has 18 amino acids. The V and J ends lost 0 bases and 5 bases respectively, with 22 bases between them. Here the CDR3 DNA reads TGTGCCATCAGTGAGTCATTAGGATTGGTGCAGGTTCGTACTGAAGCTTTCTTT. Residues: CAISESLGLVQVRTEAFF.